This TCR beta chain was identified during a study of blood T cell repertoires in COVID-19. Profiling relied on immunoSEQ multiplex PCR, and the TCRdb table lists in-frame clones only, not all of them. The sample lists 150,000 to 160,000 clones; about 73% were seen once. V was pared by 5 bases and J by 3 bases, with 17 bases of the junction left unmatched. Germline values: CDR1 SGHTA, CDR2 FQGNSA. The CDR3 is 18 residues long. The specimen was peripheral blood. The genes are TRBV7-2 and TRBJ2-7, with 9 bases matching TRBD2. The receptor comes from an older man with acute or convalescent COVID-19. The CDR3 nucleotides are TGTGCCAGCAGCCTCCCGGGGCGGGGGGGCGATGGTGTCTACGAGCAGTACTTC. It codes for CASSLPGRGGDGVYEQYF.